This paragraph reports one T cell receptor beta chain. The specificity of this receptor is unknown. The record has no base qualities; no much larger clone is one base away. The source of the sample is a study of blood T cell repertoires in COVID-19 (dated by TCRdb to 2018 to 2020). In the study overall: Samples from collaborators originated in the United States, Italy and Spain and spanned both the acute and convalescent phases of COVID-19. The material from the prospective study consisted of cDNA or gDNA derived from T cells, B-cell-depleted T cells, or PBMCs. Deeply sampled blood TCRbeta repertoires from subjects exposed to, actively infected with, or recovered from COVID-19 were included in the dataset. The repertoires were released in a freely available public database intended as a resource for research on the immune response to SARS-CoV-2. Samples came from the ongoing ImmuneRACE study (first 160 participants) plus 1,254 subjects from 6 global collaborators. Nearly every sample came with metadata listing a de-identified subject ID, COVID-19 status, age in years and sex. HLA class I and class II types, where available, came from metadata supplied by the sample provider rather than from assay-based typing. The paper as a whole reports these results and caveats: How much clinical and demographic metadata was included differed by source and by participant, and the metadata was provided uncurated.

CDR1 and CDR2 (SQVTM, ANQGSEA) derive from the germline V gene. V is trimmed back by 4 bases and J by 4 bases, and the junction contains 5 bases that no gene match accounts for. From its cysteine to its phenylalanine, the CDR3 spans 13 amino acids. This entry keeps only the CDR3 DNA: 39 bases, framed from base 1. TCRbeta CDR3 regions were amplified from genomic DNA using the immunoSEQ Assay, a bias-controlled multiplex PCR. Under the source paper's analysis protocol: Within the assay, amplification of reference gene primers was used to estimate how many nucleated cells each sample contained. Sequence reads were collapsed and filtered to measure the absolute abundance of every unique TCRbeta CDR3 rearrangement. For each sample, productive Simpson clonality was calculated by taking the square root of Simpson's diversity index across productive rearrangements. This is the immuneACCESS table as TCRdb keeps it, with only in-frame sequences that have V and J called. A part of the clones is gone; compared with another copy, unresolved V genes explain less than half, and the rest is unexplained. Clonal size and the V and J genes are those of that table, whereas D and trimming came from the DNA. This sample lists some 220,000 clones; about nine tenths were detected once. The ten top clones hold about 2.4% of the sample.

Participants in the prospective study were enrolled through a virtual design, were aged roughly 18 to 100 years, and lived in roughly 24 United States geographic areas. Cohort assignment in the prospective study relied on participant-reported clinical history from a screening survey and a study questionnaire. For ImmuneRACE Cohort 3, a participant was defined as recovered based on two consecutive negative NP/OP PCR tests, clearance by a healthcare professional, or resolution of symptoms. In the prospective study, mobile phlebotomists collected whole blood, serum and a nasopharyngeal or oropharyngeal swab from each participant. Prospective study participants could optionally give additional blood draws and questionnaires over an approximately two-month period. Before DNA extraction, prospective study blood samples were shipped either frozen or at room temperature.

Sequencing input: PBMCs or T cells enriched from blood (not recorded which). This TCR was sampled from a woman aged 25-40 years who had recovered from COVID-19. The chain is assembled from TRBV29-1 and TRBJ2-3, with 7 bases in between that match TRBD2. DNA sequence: TGCAGCGTTGCCCTCCTAGCGGCAGATACGCAGTATTTT. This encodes CSVALLAADTQYF.